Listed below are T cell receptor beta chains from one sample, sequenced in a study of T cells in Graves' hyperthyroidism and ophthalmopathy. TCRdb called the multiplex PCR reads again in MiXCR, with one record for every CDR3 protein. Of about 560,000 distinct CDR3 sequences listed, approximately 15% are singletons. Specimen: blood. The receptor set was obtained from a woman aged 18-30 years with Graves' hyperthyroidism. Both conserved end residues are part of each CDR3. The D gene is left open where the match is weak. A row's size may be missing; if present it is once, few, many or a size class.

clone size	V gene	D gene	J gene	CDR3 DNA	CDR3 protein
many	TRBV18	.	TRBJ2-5	TGTGCCAGCTCACCCGGGACGGCCCAAGAGACCCAGTACTTC	CASSPGTAQETQYF
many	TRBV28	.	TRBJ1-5	TGTGCCAGCAGTTCGGACGAAGAACCTCGACCCCAGCATTTT	CASSSDEEPRPQHF
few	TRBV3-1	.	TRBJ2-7	TGTGCCAGCAGCCAAGAACGGACCTACGAGCAGTACTTC	CASSQERTYEQYF
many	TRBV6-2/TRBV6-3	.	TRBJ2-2	TGTGCCAGCAGTTCCAGGCACCAGCTCAGCATAACCACCGGGGAGCTGTTTTTT	CASSSRHQLSITTGELFF
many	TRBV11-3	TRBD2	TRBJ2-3	TGTGCCAGCAGCTCAGAGGTAGCGGGGGGGGTAGATACGCAGTATTTT	CASSSEVAGGVDTQYF
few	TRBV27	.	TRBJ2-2	TGTGCCAGCAGTTTATCGGCAGGGGTTGACACCGGGGAGCTGTTTTTT	CASSLSAGVDTGELFF
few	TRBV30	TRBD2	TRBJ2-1	TGTGCCTGGAGTGTACGGGGGACTAGCGTCTATGAGCAGTTCTTC	CAWSVRGTSVYEQFF
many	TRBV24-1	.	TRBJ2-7	TGTGCCACAGCCCTGGGACATGGTGACGAGCAGTACTTC	CATALGHGDEQYF
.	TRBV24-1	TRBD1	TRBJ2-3	TGTGCCACCGGGCAGGGGGCGTCAGATACGCAGTATTTT	CATGQGASDTQYF
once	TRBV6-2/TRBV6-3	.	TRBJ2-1	TGTGCCAGCAGTTACTTATGGGTGAGGTTCAATGAGCAGTTCTTC	CASSYLWVRFNEQFF
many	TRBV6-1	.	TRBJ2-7	TGTGCCAGCAGACGGACCTGGGAGGTTCCCTCCTACGAGCAGTACTTC	CASRRTWEVPSYEQYF
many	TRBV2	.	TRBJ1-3	TGTGCCAGCAGTGAAGGACGGGCCTCTGGAAACACCATATATTTT	CASSEGRASGNTIYF
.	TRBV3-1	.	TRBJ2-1	TGTGCCAGCAGCCAAGTGGGTCCTGGTGATGAGCAGTTCTTC	CASSQVGPGDEQFF
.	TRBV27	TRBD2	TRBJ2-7	TGTGCCAGCAGTACCCCTGGACTAGCGGGAGGGCCAACCTACGAGCAGTACTTC	CASSTPGLAGGPTYEQYF
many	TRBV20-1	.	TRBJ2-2	TGCAGTGCTAGAGACCCGAACACCGGGGAGCTGTTTTTT	CSARDPNTGELFF
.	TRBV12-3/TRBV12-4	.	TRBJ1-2	TGTGCCAGCAGCCTCCGACGGACGATCAGGGATGGCTACACCTTC	CASSLRRTIRDGYTF
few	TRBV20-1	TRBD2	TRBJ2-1	TGCAGTGCTCGTCCCGGGACTAGCGGGAGGGCCTCTGAGCAGTTCTTC	CSARPGTSGRASEQFF
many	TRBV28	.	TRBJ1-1	.	CASSTSPGRQNTNTEAFF
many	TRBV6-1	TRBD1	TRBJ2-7	TGTGCCAGCAGTGCCCAGGACAGGGCGATTGGCGAGCAGTACTTC	CASSAQDRAIGEQYF
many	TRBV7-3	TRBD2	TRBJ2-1	TGTGCCAGCAGCTTACCCGGGACTAGCGCAAGGAATGAGCAGTTCTTC	CASSLPGTSARNEQFF